The T cell receptor (beta chain) described here comes from a study of blood T cell repertoires in COVID-19. The ends lost 0 bases at V and 1 base at J; junction bases unmatched: 6. The CDR3 runs to 16 residues. Germline assignment: CDR1 SGHRS and CDR2 YFSETQ. Profiled with immunoSEQ multiplex PCR; TCRdb holds only in-frame clones, not every one. The data contain under 100,000 clones, about 83% of them seen just once; the ten biggest clones take up approximately 2%. J is TRBJ1-1 and V is TRBV5-1, with 7 positions matching TRBD1. What was sequenced was peripheral blood. This sequence was found in a woman in her 70s with acute or convalescent COVID-19. CDR3 protein: CASSLGQGSENTEAFF. The CDR3 nucleotides are TGCGCCAGCAGCTTGGGACAGGGCAGTGAGAACACTGAAGCTTTCTTT. The full variable domain, in which reference TRBV5-1 and TRBJ1-1 provide the parts outside the CDR3, is KAGVTQTPRYLIKTRGQQVTLSCSPISGHRSVSWYQQTPGQGLQFLFEYFSETQRNKGNFPGRFSGRQFSNSRSEMNVSTLELGDSALYLCASSLGQGSENTEAFFGQGTRLTVV.